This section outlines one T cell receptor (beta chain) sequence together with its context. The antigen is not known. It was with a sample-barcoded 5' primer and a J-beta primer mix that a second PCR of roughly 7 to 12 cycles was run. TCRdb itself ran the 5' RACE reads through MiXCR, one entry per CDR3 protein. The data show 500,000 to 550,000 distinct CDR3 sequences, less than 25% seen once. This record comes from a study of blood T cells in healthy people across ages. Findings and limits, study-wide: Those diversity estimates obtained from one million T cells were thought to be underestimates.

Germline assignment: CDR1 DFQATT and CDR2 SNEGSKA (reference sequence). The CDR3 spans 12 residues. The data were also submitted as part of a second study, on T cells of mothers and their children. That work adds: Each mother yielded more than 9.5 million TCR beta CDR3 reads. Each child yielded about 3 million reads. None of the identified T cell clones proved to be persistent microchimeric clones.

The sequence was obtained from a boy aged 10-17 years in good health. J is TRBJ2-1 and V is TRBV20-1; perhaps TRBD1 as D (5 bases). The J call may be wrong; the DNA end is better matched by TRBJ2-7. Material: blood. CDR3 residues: CSADPQAYEQYF. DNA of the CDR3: TGCAGTGCCGACCCACAGGCCTACGAGCAGTACTTC.